This T cell receptor beta chain was profiled in a study of T cells expressing NK-cell markers. The overall study: Sorted CD3+CD56+NKG2C+, CD3+CD56+NKG2C- and CD3+CD56-NKG2C+ T cells provided the TCR beta repertoires. With respect to HCMV, seven of the eight sequenced donors were seropositive, and one was seronegative. Overall study results and limits: There remained a lack of clarity about HCMV specificity of expanded NKG2C+ T cell clones.

Worth noting for this clonotype: Its target is not known.

The CDR3 is 16 amino acids. Germline values: CDR1 SGHRS, CDR2 YFSETQ. TCRdb reprocessed the 5' RACE reads and keeps a single row for each CDR3 protein, giving no DNA. The sample totals some 390,000 distinct CDR3 sequences. Specimen: blood T cells: a sorted CD56 or NKG2C T cell subset, CD4+ or CD8+ T cells, or bulk PBMC T cells (not recorded which). The chain joins TRBV5-1 to TRBJ2-2; TCRdb's assignment of TRBD2 cannot be checked, as there is no DNA. This receptor was obtained from a woman between 45 and 60 years old in good health. CDR3 residues: CASQLHGSENTGELFF.